This T cell receptor beta chain was retrieved from a study of T cell responses to AZD1222 COVID-19 vaccine. Regarding the study as a whole: The donor group comprised mostly white British people and more females; the analysis possibly underestimated clonal diversity.

The assay was immunoSEQ multiplex PCR, and TCRdb's table has in-frame clones only and misses some. The data hold approximately 100,000 clones, with about 90% observed a single time. Unmatched junction bases numbered 1, after V lost 4 bases and J lost 0 bases. The CDR3 spans 16 residues. Germline assignment: CDR1 MNHEY and CDR2 SVGAGI. For this clone: What it binds is not known.

The TCR comes from an adult who received the AZD1222 COVID-19 vaccine. The chain carries TRBV6-5 and TRBJ2-6; 9 bases align to TRBD1. The sample consisted of peripheral blood, taken 28 days after the second AZD1222 dose. CDR3 DNA: TGTGCCAGCAGTTCGGGACAGGGCTCTGGGGCCAACGTCCTGACTTTC. Protein product: CASSSGQGSGANVLTF.